Listed here are 20 T cell receptor beta chains from one sample, sequenced in a study of shared clonotypes between healthy human individuals. CD45RO-negative, CCR7-selected cells formed the naive CD8 fraction, which excluded terminally differentiated effector memory CD45RA+ cells. Sequenced by immunoSEQ multiplex PCR; TCRdb stores in-frame clones only, minus some. This sample has 1.5 million to 2.5 million clones, with approximately 94% found just once. Material: naive CD8+ T cells sorted from blood. These TCRs come from a man between 18 and 29 years old in good health.

The chain couples TRBV4-1 to TRBJ2-7; D is perhaps TRBD1 or TRBD2 (5 bases each). This CDR3 region has 15 residues. Per germline, CDR1 MGHRA and CDR2 YSYEKL. Trimming pared 4 bases from V and 2 bases from J, leaving 15 bases between. The CDR3 DNA reads as TGCGCCAGCAGCCCACCTGTGGGGGTACCCTACGAGCAGTACTTC. This gives the protein CASSPPVGVPYEQYF.

The rearrangement joins TRBV6-1 to TRBJ2-5; D uncertain. CDR1 MNHNS and CDR2 SASEGT come from the germline V gene. Trimming shortened V by 1 base and J by 2 bases, and 11 bases separated the two germline ends. The CDR3 runs to 15 residues. CDR3 in DNA: TGTGCCAGCAGTGAAGAAGAGGAAGGGCAAGAGACCCAGTACTTC. It yields the protein CASSEEEEGQETQYF.

The chain is built from TRBV5-1 and TRBJ2-7; 8 bases line up with TRBD1. The germline CDR1 and CDR2 sequences are SGHRS and YFSETQ. V was pared by 4 bases and J by 2 bases, with 8 bases of the junction left unmatched. This CDR3 has 15 amino acids. CDR3 sequence: CASSLSGQGTYEQYF. CDR3 DNA: TGCGCCAGCAGCCTGTCCGGACAGGGTACCTACGAGCAGTACTTC.

This chain links TRBV7-9 with TRBJ2-2; no clear D. Germline-derived CDR1 and CDR2 are SEHNR and FQNEAQ (reference sequence). Between the trimmed V and J ends, which lost 1 base and 5 bases, there was a span of 8 bases. The CDR3 runs 14 residues. The CDR3 DNA sequence: TGTGCCAGCAGCTTAGTTTACAGTACCGGGGAGCTGTTTTTT. Protein sequence: CASSLVYSTGELFF.

CDR3 DNA: TGTGCCAGCAGCTTAAATGGGGAGACCCAGTACTTC. Translating it yields CASSLNGETQYF. The chain employs TRBV11-3 and TRBJ2-5, with D hard to call. V lost 2 bases and J 5 bases, leaving 6 bases between the germline ends. There are 12 residues in the CDR3. From germline, CDR1 is SGHNT and CDR2 YENEEA. The complete variable domain, with remaining parts taken from reference TRBV11-3 and TRBJ2-5, reads EAGVVQSPRYKIIEKKQPVAFWCNPISGHNTLYWYLQNLGQGPELLIRYENEEAVDDSQLPKDRFSAERLKGVDSTLKIQPAELGDSAVYLCASSLNGETQYFGPGTRLLVL.

The chain uses TRBV29-1 and TRBJ2-7, with a tentative D call TRBD2 (5 bases). Germline-derived CDR1 and CDR2 are SQVTM and ANQGSEA. CDR3 length: 13 amino acids. Trimming removed 3 bases at V and 3 bases at J, with 12 bases between. CDR3 sequence: CSVDGGLGYEQYF. CDR3 in DNA: TGCAGCGTTGATGGCGGGTTGGGCTACGAGCAGTACTTC.

This clone has a handful of counts. The rearrangement joins TRBV27 to TRBJ1-5; D is ambiguous. CDR1 is MNHEY and CDR2 is SMNVEV in the germline V gene (reference sequence). The CDR3 loop spans 14 amino acids. V shed 2 bases and J shed 1 base, with 6 bases lying between them. CDR3 region: CASSLPWSNQPQHF. The CDR3 nucleotides are TGTGCCAGCAGTTTACCATGGAGCAATCAGCCCCAGCATTTT.

This sequence joins TRBV5-5 and TRBJ2-7; unclear D gene. The CDR3 consists of 14 residues. V lost 0 bases to trimming and J lost 1 base, with 8 bases between them. Germline CDR1 is SGHKS and CDR2 is YYEKEE (reference sequence). In nucleotides, the CDR3 is TGTGCCAGCAGCTTGGGTCAGGTTTCCTACGAGCAGTACTTC. Translating it yields CASSLGQVSYEQYF.

The genes are TRBV13 and TRBJ1-1; 9 nucleotides match TRBD1. J gave up 10 bases and V 5 bases, and 8 bases lay outside the gene matches. Germline-derived CDR1 and CDR2 are PRHDT and FYEKMQ (reference sequence). CDR3 length equals 13 residues. The CDR3 bases are TGTGCCAGCAGCCTCGTGACAGGGGGTTTAGCTTTCTTT. Translated, it gives CASSLVTGGLAFF.

The J gene is TRBJ2-3, the V gene TRBV27; the match to TRBD1 covers 10 bases. The trim removed 6 bases at V and 4 bases at J, leaving 7 bases unmatched. The CDR3 has 15 amino acids. Germline assignment: CDR1 MNHEY and CDR2 SMNVEV (reference sequence). This CDR3 reads CASRRTGQGSDTQYF. The CDR3 DNA follows: TGTGCCAGCAGGCGAACGGGACAGGGGTCAGATACGCAGTATTTT.

The chain carries TRBV28 and TRBJ1-5; 8 bases are a match to TRBD1. With 6 bases clipped from V and 6 bases from J, the junction kept 16 bases outside the gene matches. The CDR3 spans 17 residues. Germline V gene lookup returns CDR1 MDHEN and CDR2 SYDVKM. The CDR3, as DNA: TGTGCCAGCAGCCCAAGGGACAGGTTCATGGTGGGTCAGCCCCAGCATTTT. Residues: CASSPRDRFMVGQPQHF.

The chain recombines TRBV5-4 with TRBJ2-1; 8 positions match TRBD2. V dropped 5 bases and J dropped 1; count of bases not matched to a gene: 8. Germline V gives CDR1 SGHNT, CDR2 YYREEE (reference sequence). The CDR3 runs 16 residues. CDR3 amino acids: CASSSGGPISYNEQFF. DNA for the CDR3: TGTGCCAGCAGTTCGGGGGGGCCCATTTCCTACAATGAGCAGTTCTTC.

The V call is TRBV2, the J call TRBJ2-5, with 14 bases aligning to TRBD2. This CDR3 spans 14 amino acids. In germline, CDR1 is SNHLY, CDR2 FYNNEI. Losses at the gene ends were 9 bases for V and 4 bases for J; bases not matched to a gene: 4. DNA for the CDR3: TGTGCCAGTGGACTAGCGGGAGGTCGAGAGACCCAGTACTTC. It encodes CASGLAGGRETQYF.

The genes are TRBV4-1 and TRBJ2-1, with D hard to call. Germline V gives CDR1 MGHRA, CDR2 YSYEKL. Trimming shortened V by 1 base and J by 2 bases, and 15 bases separated the two germline ends. The CDR3 is 17 residues long. The CDR3 coding sequence is TGCGCCAGCAGCCAAGTCTTGGGTCTTGTCCCCTACAATGAGCAGTTCTTC. Translated: CASSQVLGLVPYNEQFF.

The chain is built from TRBV13 and TRBJ2-5, with a weak D call TRBD2 (6 bases). V gave up 1 base and J gave up 1 base, with 16 bases separating them. This CDR3 has 17 residues. Germline values: CDR1 PRHDT, CDR2 FYEKMQ (reference sequence). The CDR3 region has the DNA TGTGCCAGCAGCTTAGTTGGGGGAGGCCCTTTCCAAGAGACCCAGTACTTC. It codes for CASSLVGGGPFQETQYF.

V and J are TRBV27 and TRBJ1-5; 11 bases are a match to TRBD1. CDR1 is MNHEY and CDR2 is SMNVEV in the germline V gene (reference sequence). The V gene end was trimmed by 5 bases and the J gene end by 4 bases; junction bases not matched to a gene: 4. The CDR3 length is 15 residues. The CDR3 coding sequence is TGTGCCAGCAGTACTGGGACAGGGGGGAATCAGCCCCAGCATTTT. It specifies CASSTGTGGNQPQHF.

This chain uses TRBV11-2 with TRBJ2-2; 8 bases align to TRBD1. Germline V lookup: CDR1 SGHAT, CDR2 FQNNGV. The V gene end was trimmed by 1 base and the J gene end by 3 bases; junction bases not matched to a gene: 4. The CDR3 is made up of 16 amino acids. The CDR3: CASSLGQGLDTGELFF. CDR3 sequence (DNA): TGTGCCAGCAGCTTAGGACAGGGGTTGGACACCGGGGAGCTGTTTTTT.

This chain connects TRBV4-3 to TRBJ1-3; D unresolved. Looked up from germline, CDR1 is LGHNA and CDR2 is YSLEER. The CDR3 is made up of 16 amino acids. V lost 3 bases, J lost 4 bases, and 16 bases lay in between. The CDR3 bases are TGCGCCAGCAGCCAGGTAGACCTGCCATCAGGAAACACCATATATTTT. This translates into CASSQVDLPSGNTIYF.

The chain is built from TRBV4-3 and TRBJ1-4; D is ambiguous. The V gene's germline CDR1 is LGHNA and CDR2 YSLEER. V was pared by 0 bases and J by 4 bases, with 12 bases between. The CDR3 spans 16 residues. CDR3 region: CASSQDSYSSNEKLFF. CDR3 in DNA: TGCGCCAGCAGCCAAGATTCTTACAGTAGTAATGAAAAACTGTTTTTT.

The chain employs TRBV7-9 and TRBJ1-1; 8 bases line up with TRBD1. Trimming removed 5 bases from V and 1 base from J; junction bases left unmatched: 9. The germline V gene encodes CDR1 SEHNR and CDR2 FQNEAQ (reference sequence). This CDR3 comprises 16 residues. CDR3 coding DNA: TGTGCCAGCAGCCCGACGTGGGGACAGGAGAACACTGAAGCTTTCTTT. This sequence encodes CASSPTWGQENTEAFF.